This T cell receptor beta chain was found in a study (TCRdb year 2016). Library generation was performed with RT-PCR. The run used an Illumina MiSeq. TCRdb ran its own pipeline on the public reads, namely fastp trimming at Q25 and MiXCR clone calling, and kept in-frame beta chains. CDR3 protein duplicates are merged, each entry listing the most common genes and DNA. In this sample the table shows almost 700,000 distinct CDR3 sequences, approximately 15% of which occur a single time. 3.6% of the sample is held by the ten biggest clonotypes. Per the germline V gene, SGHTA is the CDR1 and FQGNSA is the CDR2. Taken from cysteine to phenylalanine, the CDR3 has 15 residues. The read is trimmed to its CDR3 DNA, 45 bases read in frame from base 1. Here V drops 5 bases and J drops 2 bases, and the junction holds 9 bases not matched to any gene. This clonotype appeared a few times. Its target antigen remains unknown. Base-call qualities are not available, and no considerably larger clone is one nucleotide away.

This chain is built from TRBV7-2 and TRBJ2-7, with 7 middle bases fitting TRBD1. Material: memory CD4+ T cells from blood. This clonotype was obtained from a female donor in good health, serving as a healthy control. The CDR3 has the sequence CASSPHAGGAYEQYF. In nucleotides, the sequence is TGTGCCAGCAGCCCCCATGCAGGGGGTGCCTACGAGCAGTACTTC.